Listed below are T cell receptor beta chains from one sample, sequenced in a study of T-cell memory formation after mild COVID-19. TCRdb reprocessed the 5' RACE reads with MiXCR, giving one entry per CDR3 protein. The table includes 75,000 to 95,000 distinct CDR3 sequences, about 16% detected once. Sequenced: PBMCs or a T cell subset sorted from them (not recorded which). The receptors stem from a man younger than 35 who had mild COVID-19 (a few samples of this study predate the infection). Cell type and time point are not known. The CDR3 runs from the conserved cysteine through the conserved F or W. The D gene is left open where the match is weak. Rows give clone size only sometimes, using once, few, many, or a class for an expanded clone.

V: TRBV7-8; D: .; J: TRBJ2-2; size: many; length: 17; CDR3: CASSFRVMFRDTGELFF; DNA: TGTGCCAGCAGCTTTCGGGTTATGTTTAGGGACACCGGGGAGCTGTTTTTT
V: TRBV5-5; D: .; J: TRBJ1-5; size: few; length: 14; CDR3: CASRPGVGNQPQHF; DNA: TGTGCCAGCAGGCCAGGAGTGGGCAATCAGCCCCAGCATTTT
V: TRBV4-2; D: TRBD1; J: TRBJ1-2; size: .; length: 17; CDR3: CASSPGQGQYHNYGYTF; DNA: TGTGCCAGCAGCCCCGGACAGGGGCAATATCATAACTATGGCTACACCTTC
V: TRBV6-5; D: TRBD2; J: TRBJ2-1; size: few; length: 14; CDR3: CASSYAGGRDEQFF; DNA: TGTGCCAGCAGTTACGCGGGGGGGAGGGATGAGCAGTTCTTC
V: TRBV12-3/TRBV12-4; D: .; J: TRBJ1-1; size: .; length: 15; CDR3: CASSPKGGKSTEAFF; DNA: TGTGCCAGCAGCCCCAAGGGGGGTAAAAGCACTGAAGCTTTCTTT
V: TRBV30; D: .; J: TRBJ2-1; size: .; length: 13; CDR3: CAWSVGGVDEQFF; DNA: TGTGCCTGGAGTGTCGGAGGGGTGGATGAGCAGTTCTTC
V: TRBV20-1; D: .; J: TRBJ1-3; size: .; length: 14; CDR3: CSAREVSSGNTIYF; DNA: TGCAGTGCTAGAGAAGTCAGTTCTGGAAACACCATATATTTT
V: TRBV4-1; D: .; J: TRBJ2-2; size: few; length: 16; CDR3: CASSQSQGGNTGELFF; DNA: TGCGCCAGCAGCCAGAGTCAAGGAGGGAACACCGGGGAGCTGTTTTTT
V: TRBV27; D: .; J: TRBJ1-1; size: .; length: 14; CDR3: CASSLYVEGAEAFF; DNA: TGTGCCAGCAGTTTATATGTGGAGGGAGCTGAAGCTTTCTTT
V: TRBV7-9; D: .; J: TRBJ2-5; size: few; length: 15; CDR3: CASSLDRDIKATQYF; DNA: TGTGCCAGCAGCTTAGATCGGGACATCAAGGCGACCCAGTACTTC
V: TRBV6-6; D: TRBD2; J: TRBJ2-2; size: .; length: 12; CDR3: CASSWEGGELFF; DNA: TGTGCCAGCAGTTGGGAGGGCGGGGAGCTGTTTTTT
V: TRBV6-5; D: TRBD2; J: TRBJ2-5; size: .; length: 16; CDR3: CASSYFAGELQETQYF; DNA: TGTGCCAGCAGTTACTTCGCGGGGGAACTCCAAGAGACCCAGTACTTC
V: TRBV10-3; D: TRBD2; J: TRBJ2-7; size: .; length: 11; CDR3: CAVTGGYEQYF; DNA: TGTGCCGTCACGGGGGGGTACGAGCAGTACTTC
V: TRBV10-3; D: .; J: TRBJ2-1; size: few; length: 14; CDR3: CAISEERSYNEQFF; DNA: TGTGCCATCAGTGAGGAAAGATCCTACAATGAGCAGTTCTTC
V: TRBV6-2/TRBV6-3; D: .; J: TRBJ2-1; size: many; length: 16; CDR3: CASSYWSGTKYNEQFF; DNA: TGTGCCAGCAGTTACTGGTCTGGGACAAAGTACAATGAGCAGTTCTTC
V: TRBV3-1; D: TRBD2; J: TRBJ2-3; size: .; length: 15; CDR3: CASSPGTSAADTQYF; DNA: TGTGCCAGCAGCCCCGGGACTAGCGCGGCAGATACGCAGTATTTT
V: TRBV11-2; D: .; J: TRBJ2-1; size: few; length: 13; CDR3: CASSLEGASEQFF; DNA: TGTGCCAGCAGCTTAGAGGGTGCGAGTGAGCAGTTCTTC
V: TRBV7-9; D: .; J: TRBJ1-1; size: .; length: 13; CDR3: CASSFRGITEAFF; DNA: TGTGCCAGCAGCTTTAGGGGGATCACTGAAGCTTTCTTT
V: TRBV11-2; D: .; J: TRBJ1-3; size: .; length: 13; CDR3: CASSSDPGNTIYF; DNA: TGTGCCAGCAGCTCCGATCCCGGAAACACCATATATTTT
V: TRBV7-2; D: .; J: TRBJ1-2; size: .; length: 14; CDR3: CASSPLDRLYGYTF; DNA: TGTGCCAGCAGCCCTCTCGACAGACTCTATGGCTACACCTTC
V: TRBV10-3; D: TRBD1; J: TRBJ2-7; size: few; length: 12; CDR3: CATGTGAYEQYF; DNA: TGTGCCACCGGGACAGGCGCCTACGAGCAGTACTTC
V: TRBV5-1; D: .; J: TRBJ2-3; size: few; length: 15; CDR3: CASSLSQGGTDTQYF; DNA: TGCGCCAGCAGCTTGTCGCAGGGTGGCACAGATACGCAGTATTTT
V: TRBV5-6; D: .; J: TRBJ1-2; size: .; length: 14; CDR3: CASSPLGLNYGYTF; DNA: TGTGCCAGCAGCCCACTGGGACTGAACTATGGCTACACCTTC
V: TRBV7-9; D: .; J: TRBJ2-5; size: .; length: 15; CDR3: CASSFKRNSQETQYF; DNA: TGTGCCAGCAGCTTCAAGCGGAATTCCCAAGAGACCCAGTACTTC
V: TRBV4-1; D: .; J: TRBJ2-7; size: many; length: 14; CDR3: CASSQDGPGYEQYF; DNA: TGCGCCAGCAGCCAAGATGGACCTGGGTACGAGCAGTACTTC
V: TRBV6-2/TRBV6-3; D: .; J: TRBJ2-3; size: many; length: 12; CDR3: CASGLPWDTQYF; DNA: TGTGCCAGCGGTCTACCCTGGGATACGCAGTATTTT
V: TRBV20-1; D: .; J: TRBJ2-5; size: few; length: 15; CDR3: CSARGPADRQETQYF; DNA: TGCAGTGCTAGAGGGCCAGCCGACCGTCAAGAGACCCAGTACTTC
V: TRBV24-1; D: .; J: TRBJ1-1; size: once; length: 15; CDR3: CATSDFLGTGTEAFF; DNA: TGTGCCACAAGTGATTTTTTAGGAACTGGGACTGAAGCTTTCTTT
V: TRBV15; D: TRBD2; J: TRBJ2-5; size: .; length: 15; CDR3: CATSEAGTSVETQYF; DNA: TGTGCCACCAGCGAAGCCGGGACTAGCGTGGAGACCCAGTACTTC
V: TRBV27; D: .; J: TRBJ1-6; size: .; length: 12; CDR3: CASSFWNSPLHF; DNA: TGTGCCAGCAGTTTCTGGAATTCACCCCTCCACTTT
V: TRBV6-2/TRBV6-3; D: .; J: TRBJ1-1; size: .; length: 15; CDR3: CASSLGSRLGTEAFF; DNA: TGTGCCAGCAGTTTGGGATCCAGGTTAGGGACTGAAGCTTTCTTT
V: TRBV20-1; D: .; J: TRBJ2-7; size: few; length: 14; CDR3: CSAEPQRGAYEQYF; DNA: TGCAGTGCTGAGCCACAGAGGGGGGCCTACGAGCAGTACTTC
V: TRBV6-5; D: TRBD1; J: TRBJ2-1; size: few; length: 15; CDR3: CATSAFGTGYNEQFF; DNA: TGTGCCACCTCCGCGTTCGGGACAGGTTACAATGAGCAGTTCTTC
V: TRBV3-1; D: .; J: TRBJ2-7; size: few; length: 14; CDR3: CASSSPATTYEQYF; DNA: TGTGCCAGCAGCTCCCCAGCGACCACCTACGAGCAGTACTTC
V: TRBV7-8; D: .; J: TRBJ1-1; size: .; length: 11; CDR3: CASSFRAEAFF; DNA: TGTGCCAGCAGCTTCCGGGCTGAAGCTTTCTTT
V: TRBV7-2; D: .; J: TRBJ1-1; size: few; length: 14; CDR3: CASSYLRDSDEAFF; DNA: TGTGCCAGCAGCTACCTCCGGGATTCCGATGAAGCTTTCTTT
V: TRBV9; D: .; J: TRBJ2-7; size: few; length: 15; CDR3: CASSVDVGSYYEQYF; DNA: TGTGCCAGCAGCGTAGACGTAGGGAGTTACTACGAGCAGTACTTC
V: TRBV7-8; D: TRBD2; J: TRBJ2-5; size: few; length: 18; CDR3: CASSLGLVTSGGGETQYF; DNA: TGTGCCAGCAGCTTAGGGCTGGTGACTAGCGGGGGAGGAGAGACCCAGTACTTC
V: TRBV7-9; D: .; J: TRBJ2-1; size: few; length: 13; CDR3: CASGGPFYNEQFF; DNA: TGTGCCAGCGGGGGGCCGTTCTACAATGAGCAGTTCTTC
V: TRBV12-3/TRBV12-4; D: TRBD1; J: TRBJ2-1; size: many; length: 14; CDR3: CASTPGQGNNEQFF; DNA: TGTGCCAGCACTCCCGGACAGGGAAACAATGAGCAGTTCTTC
V: TRBV11-2; D: .; J: TRBJ1-5; size: few; length: 15; CDR3: CASSLGWASNQPQHF; DNA: TGTGCCAGCAGCTTAGGATGGGCTAGCAATCAGCCCCAGCATTTT
V: TRBV7-6; D: .; J: TRBJ2-1; size: few; length: 11; CDR3: CASSLGGEQFF; DNA: TGTGCCAGCAGCTTGGGGGGAGAGCAGTTCTTC
V: TRBV12-3/TRBV12-4; D: .; J: TRBJ1-4; size: .; length: 14; CDR3: CASSFTAGREKLFF; DNA: TGTGCCAGCAGTTTTACGGCAGGGCGTGAAAAACTGTTTTTT
V: TRBV27; D: .; J: TRBJ2-5; size: few; length: 13; CDR3: CASSFFEQETQYF; DNA: TGTGCCAGCAGTTTTTTCGAACAAGAGACCCAGTACTTC
V: TRBV7-9; D: TRBD1; J: TRBJ2-7; size: many; length: 17; CDR3: CASSFHPGTGDTYEQYF; DNA: TGTGCCAGCAGCTTTCACCCGGGGACAGGGGACACCTACGAGCAGTACTTC
V: TRBV5-1; D: TRBD2; J: TRBJ2-2; size: .; length: 18; CDR3: CASSSTYGLALGAGELFF; DNA: TGCGCCAGCAGCTCCACATACGGACTAGCTCTCGGCGCCGGGGAGCTGTTTTTT
V: TRBV20-1; D: .; J: TRBJ1-2; size: few; length: 12; CDR3: CSASPGSYGYTF; DNA: TGCAGTGCTAGCCCCGGGAGCTATGGCTACACCTTC
V: TRBV2; D: .; J: TRBJ2-1; size: .; length: 11; CDR3: CASSEAYEQFF; DNA: TGTGCCAGCAGTGAGGCCTATGAGCAGTTCTTC